This record covers a single T cell receptor beta chain. This CDR3 has 16 residues. Germline V gives CDR1 SGHNT, CDR2 YYREEE (reference sequence). These data are taken from a study of T cells expressing NK-cell markers. It was by 5'RACE template switching with UMIs that TCR beta cDNA was made. TCRdb reprocessed the 5' RACE reads, keeping one entry per CDR3 protein, no DNA. The sample table sets out roughly 180,000 distinct CDR3 sequences. The sample consisted of blood T cells: a sorted CD56 or NKG2C T cell subset, CD4+ or CD8+ T cells, or bulk PBMC T cells (not recorded which). This receptor was identified in a woman aged 18 to 69 in good health. The V call is TRBV5-4, the J call TRBJ2-3; TCRdb designates TRBD2, a call that cannot be tested without DNA. CDR3 loop: CASSHVAGGPADTQYF.